This passage covers 27 T cell receptor beta chains from one sample sequenced in a study of identical twins. TCRdb called the 5' RACE reads again in MiXCR, with one record for every CDR3 protein. Altogether roughly 1,500,000 distinct CDR3 sequences are present, roughly a third being singletons, with the ten largest covering about 0.25%. The specimen was cord blood. These receptors were taken from a newborn girl in good health.

Remarks on this clonotype: At one end the junction does not follow the germline gene, possibly because of a read error. CDR3 in amino acids: CVSSLSPLHYNEQYF. DNA for the CDR3: TGCGTCAGCAGCTTGTCCCCGTTACACTACAATGAGCAGTACTTC. The chain combines TRBV5-1 with TRBJ2-1; unclear D gene. TRBJ2-7 matches the DNA end more closely, so the J call is doubtful. The length of the CDR3 is 15 residues. Germline V gives CDR1 SGHRS, CDR2 YFSETQ.

The chain has TRBV7-9 and TRBJ1-2; 10 nucleotides match TRBD1. Trimming at V came to 5 bases and at J to 6 bases, leaving 9 bases not matched to a gene. Germline CDR1 is SEHNR and CDR2 is FQNEAQ (reference sequence). CDR3 length: 15 residues. The CDR3 nucleotides are TGTGCCAGCAGCCGACCCGACAGGGGGCAAAATGGCTACACCTTC. Its translation: CASSRPDRGQNGYTF.

The chain recombines TRBV7-7 with TRBJ2-3, with 12 nucleotides matching TRBD2. The CDR3 runs to 15 residues. Germline CDR1 is SSHAT and CDR2 is FNYEAQ (reference sequence). V trimming: 5 bases; J trimming: 6 bases; junction bases outside the gene matches: 6. The DNA of the CDR3 is TGTGCCAGCAGCCCCGGACTAGCGGGGTTTGATACGCAGTATTTT. Protein: CASSPGLAGFDTQYF.

At least ten counts were recorded for this clonotype. V and J are TRBV10-3 and TRBJ2-7; 9 nucleotides align to TRBD1. The CDR3 spans 15 residues. CDR1 and CDR2 from the germline V gene are ENHRY and SYGVKD. J gave up 1 base and V 2 bases, and 3 bases lay outside the gene matches. The chain's CDR3 is CAISERGTGSYEQYF. CDR3 nucleotide sequence: TGTGCCATCAGTGAGCGTGGGACAGGGTCCTACGAGCAGTACTTC.

This clonotype was observed a single time. The chain combines TRBV20-1 with TRBJ1-1; possibly TRBD1 for D (5 bases). Trimming shortened V by 3 bases and J by 0 bases, and 11 bases separated the two germline ends. The CDR3 contains 14 residues. CDR1 DFQATT and CDR2 SNEGSKA come from the germline V gene (reference sequence). The CDR3 DNA is TGCAGTGCTAGCTTTGAGGGGATGAACACTGAAGCTTTCTTT. It is translated as CSASFEGMNTEAFF.

This chain connects TRBV6-5 to TRBJ1-3; D possibly corresponds to TRBD1 (6 bases). CDR1 MNHEY and CDR2 SVGAGI come from the germline V gene. The CDR3 is 14 amino acids. V shed 8 bases and J shed 0 bases, with 11 bases lying between them. CDR3 sequence: CASGRTDSGNTIYF. In DNA, the CDR3 is TGTGCCAGCGGACGGACAGACTCTGGAAACACCATATATTTT.

The chain is built from TRBV6-5 and TRBJ1-1; unclear D gene. V lost 2 bases, J lost 0 bases, and 10 bases lay in between. The CDR3 covers 15 residues. CDR1 and CDR2 (germline): MNHEY, SVGAGI. CDR3 amino acids: CASSYRAKMNTEAFF. As DNA, the CDR3 is TGTGCCAGCAGTTACAGGGCGAAGATGAACACTGAAGCTTTCTTT.

J is TRBJ2-7 and V is TRBV7-6; D is perhaps TRBD1 (6 bases). Trimming removed 4 bases from V and 2 bases from J, with 12 bases in between. This CDR3 has 14 residues. In germline, CDR1 is SGHVS, CDR2 FNYEAQ. The CDR3 sequence: CASSSGAGTYEQYF. Written as DNA, the CDR3 is TGTGCCAGCAGCTCAGGGGCAGGGACCTACGAGCAGTACTTC.

This clonotype has just a few counts. Here the CDR3 reads CASSQVPGRWGSYNEQFF. The CDR3 nucleotides read TGTGCCAGCAGCCAAGTTCCGGGACGCTGGGGCTCCTACAATGAGCAGTTCTTC. The chain joins TRBV14 to TRBJ2-1; D tentatively reads TRBD1 or TRBD2 (5 bases each). The CDR3 contains 18 residues. The V and J ends lost 1 base and 0 bases respectively, with 16 bases between them. Germline values: CDR1 SGHDN, CDR2 FVKESK.

This clonotype was seen only a few times. V and J are TRBV28 and TRBJ2-1, with D unresolved. There are 11 residues in the CDR3. The germline gives CDR1 MDHEN, CDR2 SYDVKM. V lost 8 bases and J lost 10, with 12 bases in between. The CDR3, as DNA: TGTGCCAGCGCAGAGAGACAAGAGCAGTTCTTC. Translated, it gives CASAERQEQFF. Filled out from reference TRBV28 and TRBJ2-1, the complete variable domain reads DVKVTQSSRYLVKRTGEKVFLECVQDMDHENMFWYRQDPGLGLRLIYFSYDVKMKEKGDIPEGYSVSREKKERFSLILESASTNQTSMYLCASAERQEQFFGPGTRLTVL.

The V and J genes are TRBV2 and TRBJ2-7, with D unclear. Trimming removed 4 bases from V and 3 bases from J, with 16 bases in between. This CDR3 contains 15 residues. Germline CDR1 is SNHLY and CDR2 is FYNNEI. The CDR3 protein is CASSGSGGRFYEQYF. CDR3 bases: TGTGCCAGCAGTGGATCCGGCGGACGGTTCTACGAGCAGTACTTC. The full variable domain, in which reference TRBV2 and TRBJ2-7 provide the parts outside the CDR3, is EPEVTQTPSHQVTQMGQEVILRCVPISNHLYFYWYRQILGQKVEFLVSFYNNEISEKSEIFDDQFSVERPDGSNFTLKIRSTKLEDSAMYFCASSGSGGRFYEQYFGPGTRLTVT.

The rearrangement joins TRBV3-1 to TRBJ2-7, with D unresolved. Germline V CDR1 and CDR2: LGHDT, YNNKEL (reference sequence). This CDR3 is built from 14 residues. The germline V and J ends were trimmed by 3 bases and 1 base, with 10 bases remaining between them. CDR3 bases: TGTGCCAGCAGCCAGTCCTCAGTATCCTACGAGCAGTACTTC. Amino acid sequence: CASSQSSVSYEQYF.

This clonotype was recorded a few times. CDR3 residues: CSAAYRDHNEQFF. Written as DNA, the CDR3 is TGCAGTGCTGCGTACCGGGACCACAATGAGCAGTTCTTC. The J gene is TRBJ2-1, the V gene TRBV20-1; either TRBD1 or TRBD2 may fit D (5 bases each). Trimming removed 5 bases from V and 5 bases from J, with 13 bases in between. Germline V gene sequence: CDR1 DFQATT, CDR2 SNEGSKA (reference sequence). The CDR3 loop spans 13 amino acids.

This sequence joins TRBV20-1 and TRBJ1-5, with D perhaps TRBD1 (5 bases). The CDR3 is 14 amino acids. Between the trimmed V and J ends, which lost 3 bases and 3 bases, there was a span of 12 bases. From germline, CDR1 is DFQATT and CDR2 SNEGSKA (reference sequence). The DNA of the CDR3 is TGCAGTGCTAGTCGGGGACGGATCAATCAGCCCCAGCATTTT. Protein sequence: CSASRGRINQPQHF.

This clonotype occurred a few times. This chain uses TRBV7-2 with TRBJ2-3; tentative D call: TRBD2 (5 bases). The CDR3 is 15 residues long. Germline V gene data show CDR1 as SGHTA and CDR2 as FQGNSA. Trimming left V 2 bases short and J 3 bases short, with 12 bases between. CDR3 in DNA: TGTGCCAGCAGCTTATCGGCTAGCCCTACAGATACGCAGTATTTT. This gives the protein CASSLSASPTDTQYF.

The V call is TRBV15, the J call TRBJ2-7; the match to TRBD2 covers 7 bases. The J call may be wrong; the DNA end is better matched by TRBJ2-5. This CDR3 region has 17 residues. Germline V gene data show CDR1 as LNHNV and CDR2 as YYDKDF (reference sequence). The CDR3 DNA follows: TGTGCCACCAGCAGAGCTCCCCGGGAGGAGGACCCGGAGACCCAGTACTTC. Its translation: CATSRAPREEDPETQYF.

This sequence joins TRBV29-1 and TRBJ1-2; 8 bases line up with TRBD1. V lost 6 bases to trimming and J lost 7 bases; unmatched junction nucleotides: 7. Germline CDR1 reads SQVTM; CDR2 reads ANQGSEA. The length of the CDR3 is 12 residues. CDR3 residues: CSVTRGLFGYTF. The CDR3 DNA reads TGCAGCGTGACCAGGGGGCTATTTGGCTACACCTTC.

The chain carries TRBV7-2 and TRBJ2-1; D ambiguous. V lost 2 bases to trimming and J lost 10 bases, with 12 bases between them. This CDR3 is 13 amino acids long. The germline V gene encodes CDR1 SGHTA and CDR2 FQGNSA. CDR3 nucleotides: TGTGCCAGCAGCTTAAACTGGCGCTGGGAGCAGTTCTTC. Translation gives CASSLNWRWEQFF.

This clonotype was counted at least ten times. The genes are TRBV29-1 and TRBJ2-1; the match to TRBD2 covers 14 bases. J was trimmed by 9 bases and V by 4 bases; bases with no gene match: 5. The CDR3 length is 14 residues. CDR1 and CDR2 (germline): SQVTM, ANQGSEA. CDR3 bases: TGCAGCGTTGGAGGGACTAGCGGGAGTGTTGAGCAGTTCTTC. Translating it yields CSVGGTSGSVEQFF.

V gene TRBV20-1 combines with J gene TRBJ2-1; 8 nucleotides align to TRBD2. This CDR3 contains 15 residues. V was pared by 5 bases and J by 4 bases, with 10 bases of the junction left unmatched. CDR1 is DFQATT, CDR2 SNEGSKA, per germline (reference sequence). CDR3 sequence reads: CSAPPSGGTYNEQFF. CDR3 in DNA: TGCAGTGCTCCTCCCAGCGGGGGTACTTACAATGAGCAGTTCTTC.

This chain connects TRBV20-1 to TRBJ2-3, with D hard to call. The CDR3 runs 15 residues. Germline V gene lookup returns CDR1 DFQATT and CDR2 SNEGSKA (reference sequence). V dropped 6 bases and J dropped 0 bases, with 16 bases sitting between them. The chain's CDR3 is CSATVLRISTDTQYF. The CDR3 DNA reads as TGCAGTGCCACCGTTTTGAGAATTAGCACAGATACGCAGTATTTT.

CDR3 DNA: TGTGCCACCAGCGATCCGGACAGGCGGAACACTGAAGCTTTCTTT. This encodes CATSDPDRRNTEAFF. The rearrangement links TRBV24-1 to TRBJ1-1; 7 bases line up with TRBD1. CDR3 length equals 15 residues. Trimming removed 7 bases from V and 1 base from J; junction bases left unmatched: 8. Germline V lookup: CDR1 KGHDR, CDR2 SFDVKD.

This clonotype appeared many times. V usage is TRBV28 and J usage is TRBJ2-7, with 8 positions matching TRBD1. J lost 4 bases, V lost 7 bases, and 9 bases had no gene match. The CDR3 is 14 residues long. Germline-derived CDR1 and CDR2 are MDHEN and SYDVKM. The CDR3 DNA sequence: TGTGCCAGCACCCTACGACAGGGGAGGTACGAGCAGTACTTC. The encoded protein is CASTLRQGRYEQYF.

This clonotype was seen only a few times. The chain joins TRBV4-1 to TRBJ2-3; 14 nucleotides line up with TRBD2. The CDR3 loop spans 16 amino acids. V trimming: 4 bases; J trimming: 8 bases; junction bases outside the gene matches: 8. Germline lookup yields CDR1 MGHRA and CDR2 YSYEKL. CDR3 residues: CASSLPTSGRASTQYF. CDR3 nucleotide sequence: TGCGCCAGCAGCCTACCGACTAGCGGGAGGGCCAGTACGCAGTATTTT.

Of note for this clonotype: It may be a read error: a sequence one base away is much more abundant. V and J are TRBV29-1 and TRBJ2-7; D tentatively fits TRBD1 or TRBD2 (6 bases each). The CDR3 runs 21 residues. V lost 4 bases, J lost 7 bases, and 41 bases lay in between. CDR1 SQVTM and CDR2 ANQGSEA come from the germline V gene. CDR3: CSVVRPGRGLVHEGVYNEQYF. In nucleotides, the CDR3 is TGCAGCGTTGTGAGGCCGGGACGGGGGCTAGTTCACGAGGGGGTCTACAATGAGCAGTACTTC.

This clonotype occurred a few times. The chain joins TRBV2 to TRBJ2-7, with D possibly TRBD2 on 6 matching bases. V dropped 3 bases and J dropped 1 base, with 13 bases sitting between them. The CDR3 consists of 15 residues. The germline CDR1 and CDR2 sequences are SNHLY and FYNNEI. The DNA of the CDR3 is TGTGCCAGCAGTGACAGGGAAGGGAGGTCCTACGAGCAGTACTTC. This sequence encodes CASSDREGRSYEQYF.

The rearrangement links TRBV10-3 to TRBJ1-2; D call uncertain. The CDR3 consists of 13 residues. Germline values: CDR1 ENHRY, CDR2 SYGVKD. Between the trimmed V and J ends, which lost 7 bases and 2 bases, there was a span of 11 bases. CDR3 protein: CAITGRGNYGYTF. The DNA for the CDR3 is TGTGCCATCACCGGACGGGGAAACTATGGCTACACCTTC.